Listed below are T cell receptor beta chains from one sample, sequenced in a study of regulatory T cells in long-lasting Graves disease. TCRdb processed the multiplex PCR reads anew with MiXCR; each CDR3 protein has one entry. The top ten hold approximately 17% of the sample, which has around 470,000 distinct CDR3 sequences, 14% seen once. The sample also formed part of further work on T cells in Graves' hyperthyroidism and ophthalmopathy.

The sample was peripheral blood mononuclear cells (PBMCs), taken at new diagnosis, from a patient treated with antithyroid drugs. The receptors were gathered from a woman between 45 and 60 years old with Graves disease. CDR3s include the opening cysteine and the closing phenylalanine or tryptophan. The D gene is left open where the match is weak. Clone size is not always given. Where it is, it says once, few, many or a class for expanded clones.

J | V | size | D | DNA | CDR3
TRBJ2-5 | TRBV4-1 | - | TRBD2 | TGCGCCAGCAGCCAAGCACGGGCTAGCGGACAAGAGACCCAGTACTTC | CASSQARASGQETQYF
TRBJ1-1 | TRBV28 | many | - | TGTGCCAGCAGTTTATATCTGGAAGCTTTCTTT | CASSLYLEAFF
TRBJ1-1 | TRBV7-6 | many | - | TGTGCCAGCAGTGTAACCCCGGGTGTCTCAACTGAAGCTTTCTTT | CASSVTPGVSTEAFF
TRBJ1-5 | TRBV7-9 | many | - | TGTGCCAGCAGCGTTGTCGATCAGCCCCAGCATTTT | CASSVVDQPQHF
TRBJ2-3 | TRBV13 | many | - | TGTGCCAGCAGCTTAGTTACGACAGCCACAGATACGCAGTATTTT | CASSLVTTATDTQYF
TRBJ1-2 | TRBV30 | many | - | TGTGCCTGGAGTTCCCTTGGAGGATATGGCTACACCTTC | CAWSSLGGYGYTF
TRBJ2-3 | TRBV10-3 | many | - | TGTGCCATCAGTGCTGCCGCCGCCGGTCAGGCAGATACGCAGTATTTT | CAISAAAAGQADTQYF
TRBJ2-1 | TRBV12-5 | many | TRBD2 | TGTGCTAGTGCTAGCGGGGTACATACTTCCTACAATGAGCAGTTCTTC | CASASGVHTSYNEQFF
TRBJ1-5 | TRBV28 | many | TRBD1 | TGTGCCAGCAGTCCCAGGGGGGCTAGCAATCAGCCCCAGCATTTT | CASSPRGASNQPQHF
TRBJ2-6 | TRBV5-1 | - | - | TGCGCCAGCAGCTTGTCGGGTGTGTCCGGGGCCAACGTCCTGACTTTC | CASSLSGVSGANVLTF
TRBJ1-5 | TRBV28 | many | - | TGTGCCAACGCAGGGCGCAATCAGCCCCAGCATTTT | CANAGRNQPQHF
TRBJ2-7 | TRBV27 | few | TRBD2 | TGTGCCAGCAGTTTACCACAAAACCAGCTAGCGGGAGAGTACGAGCAGCACTTC | CASSLPQNQLAGEYEQHF
TRBJ2-7 | TRBV28 | many | - | TGTGCCAGCAGTTTAGGGGGGGGCGGTTACGAGCAGTACTTC | CASSLGGGGYEQYF
TRBJ1-1 | TRBV20-1 | many | - | TGCAGTGCTAGAGAAGGGGCCGCTGAAGCTTTCTTT | CSAREGAAEAFF
TRBJ1-2 | TRBV3-1 | many | - | TGTGCCAGCAGCCATGTCGCAAACTATGGCTACACCTTC | CASSHVANYGYTF
TRBJ2-7 | TRBV2 | many | - | TGTGCCAGCAGTGAAGGGCTCCTCTCCTACGAGCAGTACTTC | CASSEGLLSYEQYF
TRBJ2-7 | TRBV28 | many | - | TGTGCCAGCAGTTCCGACAGCTACTACGAGCAGTACTTC | CASSSDSYYEQYF
TRBJ2-4 | TRBV30 | - | - | TGTGCCTGGAGTCAGGAGGCTTTGGCCAAAAACATTCAGTACTTC | CAWSQEALAKNIQYF
TRBJ2-2 | TRBV2 | - | TRBD1 | TGTGCCAGCAGCGCACAGGGGGCTATAAACACCGGGGAGCTGTTTTTT | CASSAQGAINTGELFF
TRBJ2-3 | TRBV28 | - | - | TGTGCCAGCAGTTTATCCCCATGGGGGAGCACAGATACGCAGTATTTT | CASSLSPWGSTDTQYF
TRBJ2-3 | TRBV5-4 | - | - | TGTGCCAGCAGCTTGGACAAAAGCACAGATACGCAGTATTTT | CASSLDKSTDTQYF
TRBJ2-2 | TRBV7-8 | once | - | TGTGCCAGCAGCTTGACTAGTCGAGGGGAGCTGTTTTTT | CASSLTSRGELFF
TRBJ2-1 | TRBV19 | - | - | TGTGCCAGTAGTATTAAGCGGCGAAGCTCCTACAATGAGCAGTTCTTC | CASSIKRRSSYNEQFF
TRBJ2-7 | TRBV2 | - | TRBD1 | TGTGCCAGCAGTGAGGACAGGGACCCCCCCTACGAGCAGTACTTC | CASSEDRDPPYEQYF
TRBJ2-1 | TRBV6-1 | many | TRBD2 | TGTGCCAGCAGTGTAGCGGGAACCTCCTACAATGAGCAGTTCTTC | CASSVAGTSYNEQFF
TRBJ1-5 | TRBV6-5 | - | - | TGTGCCAGCAGTTATAGTGGGGGGCTAAGGCAGCCCCAGCATTTT | CASSYSGGLRQPQHF
TRBJ1-1 | TRBV11-1 | many | TRBD1 | TGTGCCAGCAGCTTAAGCCTGGAAGGGACAGCGGGTGAAGCTTTCTTT | CASSLSLEGTAGEAFF
TRBJ2-2 | TRBV5-1 | - | TRBD2 | TGCGCCAGCAGCCTGTGGACTAGCGGGAAGGGCACCGGGGAGCTGTTTTTT | CASSLWTSGKGTGELFF
TRBJ1-2 | TRBV28 | many | TRBD1 | TGTGCCAGCGGAACAGGGGGAATTTACTATGGCTACACCTTC | CASGTGGIYYGYTF
TRBJ1-1 | TRBV12-3/TRBV12-4 | many | - | TGTGCCAGCAGACCACAGGCGAACACTGAAGCTTTCTTT | CASRPQANTEAFF
TRBJ1-4 | TRBV3-1 | - | - | TGTGCCAGCAACCAAGATCCGGGAACTAATGAAAAACTGTTTTTT | CASNQDPGTNEKLFF
TRBJ2-1 | TRBV11-2 | many | - | TGTGCCAGCAGCTTAGTTGGCGTCTGGAATGAGCAGTTCTTC | CASSLVGVWNEQFF
TRBJ2-1 | TRBV5-1 | - | TRBD2 | TGCGCCAGCCGCGCGGGACTAGCAGACTACAATGAGCAGTTCTTC | CASRAGLADYNEQFF
TRBJ2-4 | TRBV18 | - | - | TGTGCCAGCTCACCCCCCGGGACAGCCAAAAACATTCAGTACTTC | CASSPPGTAKNIQYF
TRBJ2-1 | TRBV7-9 | many | TRBD2 | TGTGCCAGCAGCTCCCGGACTAGCCCCCCCAGCTCCTACAATGAGCAGTTCTTC | CASSSRTSPPSSYNEQFF
TRBJ1-5 | TRBV10-3 | many | TRBD1 | TGTGCCATCAGTGTAGACAGGGGGGGTCAGCCCCAGCATTTT | CAISVDRGGQPQHF
TRBJ1-1 | TRBV4-1 | - | TRBD1 | TGCGCCAGCAGCCAAGGAGGGGACAGGGGGCGAGCTTTCTTT | CASSQGGDRGRAFF
TRBJ2-5 | TRBV5-7 | many | - | TGTGCCAGCAGCTTGGTAGAGGGCTGGGAGACCCAGTACTTC | CASSLVEGWETQYF
TRBJ1-1 | TRBV5-1 | few | - | TGTGCCAGCAGCTTTGGAGACATCACTGAAGCTTTCTTT | CASSFGDITEAFF
TRBJ2-5 | TRBV4-2 | - | TRBD2 | TGTGCCAGCAGCCAAGTCCCCACACTAGCGGGAGGAATAGAGACCCAGTACTTC | CASSQVPTLAGGIETQYF
TRBJ2-1 | TRBV18 | - | TRBD2 | TGTGCCAGCTCATTACCGGGACTAGCGGGACCTAGCTCCTACAATGAGCAGTTCTTC | CASSLPGLAGPSSYNEQFF
TRBJ1-1 | TRBV16 | - | - | TGTGCCAGCAGCCAAGGGGGCCGCAAAGCTTTCTTT | CASSQGGRKAFF
TRBJ2-1 | TRBV5-4 | many | - | TGTGCCAGCAGCTTGGGAGCCCCGCACAATGAGCAGTTCTTC | CASSLGAPHNEQFF
TRBJ2-7 | TRBV3-1 | many | - | TGTGCCAGCAGCCAAAGGAACAGTTACGAGCAGTACTTC | CASSQRNSYEQYF
TRBJ1-1 | TRBV6-1 | many | - | TGTGCCATTCGGCTTGCGAACACTGAAGCTTTCTTT | CAIRLANTEAFF
TRBJ2-7 | TRBV4-2 | - | - | TGTGCCAGCAGCCAAGGGTGGACACCTTCCTACGAGCAGTACTTC | CASSQGWTPSYEQYF
TRBJ2-3 | TRBV7-2 | - | - | TGTGCCAGCAGCTTAGTTGGGGGGAGCTCGAATACGCAGTATTTT | CASSLVGGSSNTQYF
TRBJ2-1 | TRBV29-1 | few | - | TGCAGCGTTGGACAGGACAGCTCCTACAATGAGCAGTTCTTC | CSVGQDSSYNEQFF
TRBJ1-2 | TRBV28 | few | - | TGTGCCAGCAGTCCCCCCCGTACGGAGCACTATGGCTACACCTTC | CASSPPRTEHYGYTF
TRBJ1-4 | TRBV28 | many | TRBD1 | TGTGCCAGCCGTACAGGGGGCCGGGGAAAACTGTTTTTT | CASRTGGRGKLFF
TRBJ1-1 | TRBV3-1 | many | TRBD1 | TGTGCCAGCAGCCAAGCCCCGGGACAGGGGGCGAGGACTGAAGCTTTCTTT | CASSQAPGQGARTEAFF
TRBJ2-7 | TRBV12-3/TRBV12-4 | few | - | TGTGCCAGCAGTCCACAGACAGGATTCGGCTCCTACGAGCAGTACTTC | CASSPQTGFGSYEQYF
TRBJ1-2 | TRBV28 | - | - | TGTGCCAGCAGTTTGAAGGGGCATGGCTACACCTTC | CASSLKGHGYTF
TRBJ2-1 | TRBV5-1 | many | - | TGTGCCAGCAGCTTGGGATCAGGCAGGAGCTCCTACAATGAGCAGTTCTTC | CASSLGSGRSSYNEQFF
TRBJ2-1 | TRBV7-2 | many | - | TGTGCCAGCAGCTTCCAGACAGGATTTACAATGAAGCAGTTCTTC | CASSFQTGFTMKQFF